This paragraph reports one T cell receptor beta chain. What it binds is not known. The data are from a study of Ad26.COV2.S vaccination and SARS-CoV-2 variants. About the research overall: Once or twice, 56 days apart, Ad26.COV2.S was delivered intramuscularly. General study points: Reported findings describe substantial breadth in spike-specific CD8+ and CD4+ T cell responses following vaccination. The TCR breadth and depth analyses may have understated or missed part of the total T cell responses.

V was clipped by 9 bases and J by 3 bases; unmatched bases: 16. This CDR3 has 17 amino acids. Germline CDR1 KGHDR, CDR2 SFDVKD. Treatment reported: roughly 18 received Ad26.COV2.S at low or high dose, single or two shots; about five received placebo; per-sample allocation not given. The study sampled participants on day 63 after the first vaccine or placebo injection. It was an adult aged 18-55 years in Boston who was the donor. TCRdb's table, derived via immunoSEQ multiplex PCR, lists solely in-frame clones and lacks some. This table holds some 350,000 clones, 85% found once. The clonotype was recovered from a person aged 18-65 years who received the Ad26.COV2.S COVID-19 vaccine or a placebo. Material: peripheral blood, obtained in a trial of Ad26.COV2.S vaccine versus placebo. This chain connects TRBV24-1 to TRBJ2-1; 7 bases match TRBD2. The CDR3 nucleotides are TGTGCCACCGGGTCGTTCGAGAGCGGGAAGAGCTACAATGAGCAGTTCTTC. This sequence encodes CATGSFESGKSYNEQFF.